These 8 T cell receptor beta chains originate from one sample sequenced in a study of response to subunit inactivated influenza vaccine. MiXCR, applied by TCRdb to the RT-PCR reads, yields one record per CDR3 protein. The repertoire has 500,000 to 550,000 distinct CDR3 sequences, less than 10% of them found once; the top ten carry 10% to 15%. The sample here was PBMCs from blood, taken less than 30 months after vaccination. The origin of the receptors is a man in his fifties or sixties who received an inactivated influenza vaccine.

This clonotype was counted only a few times. The chain carries TRBV28 and TRBJ2-7; D is ambiguous. The V end lost 3 bases, the J end lost 3 bases, and 6 bases lay between the germline ends. The CDR3 spans 12 residues. Germline CDR1 reads MDHEN; CDR2 reads SYDVKM. CDR3 nucleotide sequence: TGTGCCAGCAGTTTCGACGTCTACGAGCAGTACTTC. Its translation is CASSFDVYEQYF.

This clonotype was detected many times. Its ends do not fully match the called genes, so a read error is possible. The chain recombines TRBV12-3 or TRBV12-4 with TRBJ2-1; D uncertain. The CDR3 totals 14 residues. This CDR3 reads CASSLAGTYNEQFF. The DNA for the CDR3 is TGCGCCAGCAGCTTGGCAGGTACCTACAATGAGCAGTTCTTC.

At least ten counts were recorded for this clonotype. The chain recombines TRBV9 with TRBJ1-2, with TRBD1 matching 9 bases. This CDR3 is built from 15 residues. Losses at the gene ends were 3 bases for V and 2 bases for J; bases not matched to a gene: 5. Germline CDR1 reads SGDLS; CDR2 reads YYNGEE. The DNA of the CDR3 is TGTGCCAGCAGCGAGACAGGGGGAAGGAACTATGGCTACACCTTC. Protein sequence: CASSETGGRNYGYTF.

This clonotype was counted at least ten times. J is TRBJ2-1 and V is TRBV7-9; 10 bases agree with TRBD2. The junction had 2 bases not matched to a gene; V was cut back by 2 bases and J by 4 bases. Germline-derived CDR1 and CDR2 are SEHNR and FQNEAQ (reference sequence). This CDR3 region has 15 residues. The CDR3 coding sequence is TGTGCCAGCAGCTTATTAGCGGGAGGTTACAATGAGCAGTTCTTC. It translates to CASSLLAGGYNEQFF.

This clonotype was found many times. V and J are TRBV12-3 or TRBV12-4 and TRBJ2-1; D is undetermined. The CDR3 totals 15 residues. The V end was cut by 3 bases, the J end by 4 bases, with 13 bases between. The CDR3 is CASSFLGKGYNEQFF. CDR3 nucleotide sequence: TGTGCCAGCAGTTTCCTAGGGAAAGGATACAATGAGCAGTTCTTC.

This clonotype was counted at least ten times. The rearrangement uses TRBV30 and TRBJ2-1; 8 bases fit TRBD1. Germline trimming cut 1 base from V and 7 bases from J; bases unmatched to any gene: 9. Germline CDR1 and CDR2: GTSNPN and SVGIG (reference sequence). This CDR3 is 15 amino acids long. CDR3 in DNA: TGTGCCTGGAGTGGAAGCCGGGACAGGTTAAATGAGCAGTTCTTC. This sequence encodes CAWSGSRDRLNEQFF.

This clonotype turned up a few times. This chain joins TRBV7-2 and TRBJ2-7; D not certain. Germline V gives CDR1 SGHTA, CDR2 FQGNSA. The CDR3 is made up of 14 amino acids. Trimming left V 1 base short and J 3 bases short, with 10 bases between. In nucleotides, the CDR3 is TGTGCCAGCAGCTTAGACCGTTTAGGCTACGAGCAGTACTTC. Protein sequence: CASSLDRLGYEQYF.

This clonotype has a handful of counts. The V call is TRBV20-1, the J call TRBJ2-7, with 9 bases fitting TRBD2. CDR3 length equals 16 residues. The germline V gene has CDR1 DFQATT and CDR2 SNEGSKA (reference sequence). V gave up 0 bases and J gave up 0 bases; unmatched junction bases: 6. CDR3: CSARDELAGISYEQYF. CDR3 nucleotide sequence: TGCAGTGCTAGAGATGAGCTAGCGGGAATCTCCTACGAGCAGTACTTC.